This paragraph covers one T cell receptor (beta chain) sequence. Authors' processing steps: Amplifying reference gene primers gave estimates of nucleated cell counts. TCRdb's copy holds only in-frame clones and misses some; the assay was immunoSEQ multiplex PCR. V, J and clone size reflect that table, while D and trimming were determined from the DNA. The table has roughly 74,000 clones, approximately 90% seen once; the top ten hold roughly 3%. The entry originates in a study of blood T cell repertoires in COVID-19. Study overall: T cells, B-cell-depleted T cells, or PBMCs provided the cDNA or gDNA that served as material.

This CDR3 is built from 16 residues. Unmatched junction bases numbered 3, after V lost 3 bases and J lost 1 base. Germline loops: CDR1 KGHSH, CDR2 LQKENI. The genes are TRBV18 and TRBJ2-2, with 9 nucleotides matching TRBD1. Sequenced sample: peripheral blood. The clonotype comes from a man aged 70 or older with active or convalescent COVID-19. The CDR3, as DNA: TGTGCCAGCTCACCGACAGGGGGGATGAACACCGGGGAGCTGTTTTTT. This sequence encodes CASSPTGGMNTGELFF. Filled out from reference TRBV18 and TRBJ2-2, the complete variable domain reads NAGVMQNPRHLVRRRGQEARLRCSPMKGHSHVYWYRQLPEEGLKFMVYLQKENIIDESGMPKERFSAEFPKEGPSILRIQQVVRGDSAAYFCASSPTGGMNTGELFFGEGSRLTVL.